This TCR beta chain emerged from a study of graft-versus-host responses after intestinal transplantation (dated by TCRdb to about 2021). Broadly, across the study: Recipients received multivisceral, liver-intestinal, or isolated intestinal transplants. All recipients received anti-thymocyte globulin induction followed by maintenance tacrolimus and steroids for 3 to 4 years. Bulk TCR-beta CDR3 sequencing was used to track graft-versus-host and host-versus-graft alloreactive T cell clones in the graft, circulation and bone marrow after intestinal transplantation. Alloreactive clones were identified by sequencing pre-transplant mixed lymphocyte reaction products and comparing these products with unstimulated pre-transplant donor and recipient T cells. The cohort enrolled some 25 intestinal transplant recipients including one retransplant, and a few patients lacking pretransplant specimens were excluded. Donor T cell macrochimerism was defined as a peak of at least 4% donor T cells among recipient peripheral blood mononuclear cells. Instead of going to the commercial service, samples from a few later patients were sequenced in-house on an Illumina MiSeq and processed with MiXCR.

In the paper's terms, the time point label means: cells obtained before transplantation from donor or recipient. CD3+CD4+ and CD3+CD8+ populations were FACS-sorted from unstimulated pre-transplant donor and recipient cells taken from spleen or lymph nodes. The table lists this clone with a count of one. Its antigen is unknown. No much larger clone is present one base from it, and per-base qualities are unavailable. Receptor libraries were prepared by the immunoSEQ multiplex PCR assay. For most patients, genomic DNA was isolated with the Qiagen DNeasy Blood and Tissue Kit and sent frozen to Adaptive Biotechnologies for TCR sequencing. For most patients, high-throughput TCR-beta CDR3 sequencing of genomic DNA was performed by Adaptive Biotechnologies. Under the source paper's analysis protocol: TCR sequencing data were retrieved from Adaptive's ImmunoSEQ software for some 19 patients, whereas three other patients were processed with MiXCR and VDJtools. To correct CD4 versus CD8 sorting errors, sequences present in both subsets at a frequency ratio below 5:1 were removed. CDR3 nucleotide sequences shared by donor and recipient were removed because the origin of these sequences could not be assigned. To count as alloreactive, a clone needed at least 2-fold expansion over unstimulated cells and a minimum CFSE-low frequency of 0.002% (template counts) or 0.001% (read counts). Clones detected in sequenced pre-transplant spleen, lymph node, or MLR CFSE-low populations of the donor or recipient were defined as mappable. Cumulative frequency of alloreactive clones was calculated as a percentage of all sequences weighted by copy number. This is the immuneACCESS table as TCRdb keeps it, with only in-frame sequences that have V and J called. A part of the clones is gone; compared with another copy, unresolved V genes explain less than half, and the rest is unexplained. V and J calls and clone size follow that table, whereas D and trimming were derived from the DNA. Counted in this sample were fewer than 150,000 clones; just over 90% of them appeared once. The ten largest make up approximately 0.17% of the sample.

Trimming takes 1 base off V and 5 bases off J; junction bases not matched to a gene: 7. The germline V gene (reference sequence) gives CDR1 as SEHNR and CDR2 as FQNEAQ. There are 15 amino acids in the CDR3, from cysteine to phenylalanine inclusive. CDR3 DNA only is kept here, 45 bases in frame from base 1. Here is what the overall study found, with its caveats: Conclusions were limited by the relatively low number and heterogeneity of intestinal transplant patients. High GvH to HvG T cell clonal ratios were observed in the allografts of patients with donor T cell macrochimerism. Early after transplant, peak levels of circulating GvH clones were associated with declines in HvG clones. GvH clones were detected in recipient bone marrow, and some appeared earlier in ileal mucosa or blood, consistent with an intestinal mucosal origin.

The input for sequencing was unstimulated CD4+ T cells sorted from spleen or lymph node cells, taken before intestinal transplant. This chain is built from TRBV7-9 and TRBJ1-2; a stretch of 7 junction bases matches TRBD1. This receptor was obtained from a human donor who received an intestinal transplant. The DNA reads TGTGCCAGCAGCTTAGGAGACAGGGTTAGGTATGGCTACACCTTC. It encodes CASSLGDRVRYGYTF. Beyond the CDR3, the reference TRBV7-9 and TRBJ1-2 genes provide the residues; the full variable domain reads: DTGVSQNPRHKITKRGQNVTFRCDPISEHNRLYWYRQTLGQGPEFLTYFQNEAQLEKSRLLSDRFSAERPKGSFSTLEIQRTEQGDSAMYLCASSLGDRVRYGYTFGSGTRLTVV.